These 15 T cell receptor beta chains originate from one sample sequenced in a study of blood T cells in healthy people across ages. A J-beta primer mix and a sample-barcoded 5' primer were used in a second PCR of about 7 to 12 cycles. TCRdb reprocessed the 5' RACE reads via MiXCR and lists one record per CDR3 protein. The sample carries about 1,400,000 distinct CDR3 sequences, approximately 40% recorded once. The sample was blood. The origin of the receptors is a woman under 30 in good health.

The chain employs TRBV20-1 and TRBJ2-1; D is perhaps TRBD2 (6 bases). The V and J ends lost 6 bases and 2 bases respectively, with 23 bases between them. Germline V CDR1 and CDR2: DFQATT, SNEGSKA (reference sequence). The CDR3 has 17 amino acids. CDR3 sequence reads: CSAYPKFRDSTYNEQFF. In DNA form, the CDR3 reads TGCAGTGCCTACCCCAAATTCCGGGACTCAACCTACAATGAGCAGTTCTTC.

This clonotype was found a few times. The rearrangement joins TRBV2 to TRBJ2-3, with TRBD1 matching 8 bases. This CDR3 has 14 residues. CDR1 SNHLY and CDR2 FYNNEI come from the germline V gene. J was trimmed by 1 base and V by 7 bases; bases with no gene match: 4. CDR3 DNA sequence: TGTGCCAGCACCAAGGACAGGGGCACAGATACGCAGTATTTT. Translated, it gives CASTKDRGTDTQYF. Full variable domain (missing parts from reference TRBV2 and TRBJ2-3): EPEVTQTPSHQVTQMGQEVILRCVPISNHLYFYWYRQILGQKVEFLVSFYNNEISEKSEIFDDQFSVERPDGSNFTLKIRSTKLEDSAMYFCASTKDRGTDTQYFGPGTRLTVL.

CDR3 DNA: TGTGCCAGCAGGTCCCCGGGCAGTACCCAAGAGACCCAGTACTTC. Protein sequence: CASRSPGSTQETQYF. V usage is TRBV28 and J usage is TRBJ2-5; D is undetermined. CDR3 length: 15 residues. V lost 6 bases and J lost 1, with 15 bases in between. Per germline, CDR1 MDHEN and CDR2 SYDVKM.

This chain uses TRBV29-1 with TRBJ2-5, with TRBD1 matching over 10 bases. CDR3 size: 14 residues. V dropped 8 bases and J dropped 5; count of bases not matched to a gene: 11. CDR1 is SQVTM and CDR2 is ANQGSEA in the germline V gene. The CDR3 DNA reads as TGCAGCTCGGGACAGGGGACCTCCACGGAGACCCAGTACTTC. Amino acids: CSSGQGTSTETQYF. Together with reference TRBV29-1 and TRBJ2-5, the CDR3 gives the full variable domain: SAVISQKPSRDICQRGTSLTIQCQVDSQVTMMFWYRQQPGQSLTLIATANQGSEATYESGFVIDKFPISRPNLTFSTLTVSNMSPEDSSIYLCSSGQGTSTETQYFGPGTRLLVL.

The chain uses TRBV20-1 and TRBJ1-6; 9 bases map to TRBD1. CDR1 is DFQATT, CDR2 SNEGSKA, per germline (reference sequence). With 3 bases clipped from V and 8 bases from J, the junction kept 8 bases outside the gene matches. The CDR3 has 15 amino acids. The CDR3 loop is CSARTSTGGYSPLHF. In DNA form, the CDR3 reads TGCAGTGCTAGGACATCGACAGGGGGATATTCACCCCTCCACTTT.

This clonotype was seen a few times. The genes are TRBV14 and TRBJ2-7; TRBD2 agrees at 7 bases. The germline CDR1 and CDR2 sequences are SGHDN and FVKESK. The CDR3 contains 15 residues. The ends lost 3 bases at V and 3 bases at J; junction bases unmatched: 8. The CDR3 DNA reads TGTGCCAGCAGCCATGGCCGGGCGGGGGTCTACGAGCAGTACTTC. Its translation is CASSHGRAGVYEQYF.

This clonotype showed up many times. The rearrangement links TRBV27 to TRBJ2-1; 13 bases are shared with TRBD2. CDR3 length: 15 residues. Germline V lookup: CDR1 MNHEY, CDR2 SMNVEV (reference sequence). V shed 6 bases and J 5 bases; nucleotides not matched to a gene: 4. The DNA of the CDR3 is TGTGCCAGCAGCCCCGGGACTAGCGGGAACAATGAGCAGTTCTTC. Amino acids: CASSPGTSGNNEQFF.

This clonotype was counted only a few times. The V gene is TRBV12-3 or TRBV12-4, the J gene TRBJ2-7; perhaps TRBD2 as D (5 bases). The V end lost 1 base, the J end lost 6 bases, and 13 bases lay between the germline ends. The CDR3 length is 14 residues. This CDR3 is CASSLGASRPEQYF. CDR3 sequence (DNA): TGTGCCAGCAGTTTAGGGGCTAGCCGTCCCGAGCAGTACTTC.

This clonotype turned up a few times. The gene calls are TRBV28 and TRBJ2-7; D gene unclear. In germline, CDR1 is MDHEN, CDR2 SYDVKM. CDR3 length equals 14 residues. V lost 3 bases and J 2 bases, leaving 11 bases between the germline ends. The CDR3 DNA reads as TGTGCCAGCAGTTTCGACCTTGGGACCTACGAGCAGTACTTC. Translated, it gives CASSFDLGTYEQYF.

This chain connects TRBV7-9 to TRBJ2-7; tentatively, D is TRBD1 (6 bases). The CDR3 runs to 13 residues. Germline lookup yields CDR1 SEHNR and CDR2 FQNEAQ (reference sequence). V was trimmed by 6 bases and J by 1 base, leaving 10 bases between them. The CDR3 sequence is CASRPDSSYEQYF. CDR3 in DNA: TGTGCCAGCAGGCCGGACAGTTCCTACGAGCAGTACTTC.

This sequence joins TRBV6-5 and TRBJ2-1, with 12 bases matching TRBD2. The J call could be wrong; TRBJ2-7 is a better fit for the DNA end. The CDR3 contains 18 residues. Germline assignment: CDR1 MNHEY and CDR2 SVGAGI. In nucleotides, the CDR3 is TGTGCCAGCAGTTACTCGCAACTAGCGGGAGGCTCCTACAATGAGCAGTACTTC. This encodes CASSYSQLAGGSYNEQYF.

The chain has TRBV6-6 and TRBJ2-4; D possibly matches TRBD1 or TRBD2 (7 bases each). Germline CDR1 MNHNY, CDR2 SVGAGI (reference sequence). The CDR3 spans 15 residues. Between the trimmed V and J ends, which lost 5 bases and 3 bases, there was a span of 14 bases. The CDR3 DNA reads as TGTGCCAGCAGTGGGAGGGGGCTAAGCAAAAACATTCAGTACTTC. This codes for CASSGRGLSKNIQYF.

The rearrangement links TRBV18 to TRBJ2-1, with D unclear. V lost 0 bases, J lost 10 bases, and 13 bases lay in between. Per germline, CDR1 KGHSH and CDR2 LQKENI. The CDR3 is 14 residues long. CDR3 bases: TGTGCCAGCTCACCACCCCCGGGTTGGGGAGAGCAGTTCTTC. Translating gives CASSPPPGWGEQFF.

This clonotype was counted once. The chain joins TRBV9 to TRBJ1-2, with 7 positions matching TRBD1. Germline CDR1 and CDR2: SGDLS and YYNGEE. V gave up 3 bases and J gave up 1 base; unmatched junction bases: 6. This CDR3 has 15 amino acids. The CDR3 here is CASSAARDSNYGYTF. Written as DNA, the CDR3 is TGTGCCAGCAGCGCCGCACGGGACAGTAACTATGGCTACACCTTC.

This chain links TRBV20-1 with TRBJ2-3, with TRBD2 matching 8 bases. The CDR3 consists of 17 residues. V gave up 0 bases and J gave up 6 bases; unmatched junction bases: 14. Germline CDR1 DFQATT, CDR2 SNEGSKA (reference sequence). Here the CDR3 reads CSAREGLWASGRDTQYF. The CDR3 region has the DNA TGCAGTGCTAGAGAGGGGCTATGGGCTAGCGGGCGGGATACGCAGTATTTT.